This T cell receptor (beta chain) was captured by sequencing in a study of post-analysis software for immune sequencing data. Overall study context: There were relapsing-remitting, secondary progressive and progressive-relapsing multiple sclerosis among the disease courses included.

There are 15 residues in the CDR3. Germline V gene lookup returns CDR1 MNHEY and CDR2 SMNVEV (reference sequence). Trimming took 6 bases from V and 10 from J; bases not matched to a gene: 13. Note on this clonotype: Its antigen is unknown.

TCR beta cDNA libraries included unique molecular identifiers. TCRdb itself ran the PCR reads through MiXCR, one entry per CDR3 protein. Of 740,000 or so distinct CDR3 sequences listed, approximately 57% were seen once; the top ten hold roughly 4.4%. Study-level findings and limits: Significantly decreased normalized Chao1 diversity was recorded for multiple sclerosis patients relative to controls. Batch-mates among the samples co-clustered strongly by F measure. Controls showed lower frequencies than patients for roughly 5 TRBV segments, and TRBV5-6, TRBV5-1 and TRBV20-1 were among these.

The sample consisted of blood. The sequence derives from a girl aged 10 to 17 with multiple sclerosis. This sequence joins TRBV27 and TRBJ2-1; TRBD2 agrees at 9 bases. The CDR3, as DNA: TGTGCCAGCAGCCCTAGCGGGGCCTCACAATTGGAGCAGTTCTTC. It codes for CASSPSGASQLEQFF.